This T cell receptor (beta chain) was observed in a study of blood T cells in healthy people across ages. Study-wide results and limits: A strong correlation was found between TCR beta diversity and the percentage of naive T cells.

V gave up 2 bases and J gave up 2 bases, with 9 bases separating them. Germline assignment: CDR1 GTSNPN and CDR2 SVGIG (reference sequence). This CDR3 has 13 residues. Combining a sample-barcoded 5' primer with a J-beta primer mix, a second PCR ran for roughly 7 to 11 cycles. Via MiXCR, TCRdb re-called the 5' RACE reads, giving one row per CDR3 protein. The data hold hundreds of thousands of distinct CDR3 sequences, with about 30% observed a single time. A note on this clonotype: Its antigen is undetermined.

This sequence originates from a woman at least 80 years old in good health. The sequencing input was blood. J is TRBJ1-2 and V is TRBV30; perhaps TRBD1 as D (5 bases). CDR3 DNA: TGTGCCTGGAGTCCGGACAAGAACTATGGCTACACCTTC. Amino acids: CAWSPDKNYGYTF.